Presented here are 2 T cell receptor beta chains from one specimen sequenced in a study of T-cell reconstitution after alpha-beta-depleted transplantation in children (dated by TCRdb to 2015 to 2016). Libraries were made using PCR. The sample was run on an Illumina HiSeq 2500. TCR library preparation used molecular barcoding, with unique molecular identifiers applied to normalize quantification of the TCRbeta repertoire. The public reads were run again by TCRdb, first through fastp at Q25 and then through MiXCR, and only productive beta chains were kept. Identical CDR3 proteins give one entry, which carries the most common genes and DNA. For this sample the table gives hundreds of thousands of distinct CDR3 sequences, of which 16% were detected only once. Over 0.95% of the sample belongs to the ten largest clones. This specimen consisted of PBMCs from the stem cell graft donor, obtained from the stem cell graft. Every receptor here comes from a human donor who donated a stem cell graft to a child with acute myeloid leukemia.

This clonotype was recorded at least ten times. The chain carries TRBV12-3 or TRBV12-4 and TRBJ1-2; the D gene is possibly TRBD1 (5 bases). This CDR3 comprises 13 residues. V lost 5 bases, J lost 3 bases, and 10 bases lay in between. CDR3 DNA: TGTGCCAGCAGTCGATACAGGCACTATGGCTACACCTTC. Amino acids: CASSRYRHYGYTF.

This clonotype was picked up many times. This rearrangement joins TRBV20-1 to TRBJ1-2, with D possibly being TRBD1 (5 bases). With 5 bases removed from V and 1 base from J, the gap between germline ends came to 23 bases. The germline CDR1 and CDR2 sequences are DFQATT and SNEGSKA (reference sequence). CDR3 length: 17 residues. The CDR3 sequence is CSASPGPGQSVNYGYTF. The CDR3 DNA follows: TGCAGTGCTTCTCCAGGGCCCGGACAATCAGTTAACTATGGCTACACCTTC.